The clone carrying this T cell receptor (beta chain) has just a few counts. Its antigen is undetermined. Template switching supplied a universal primer site; unique molecular identifiers were carried on the cDNA. TCRdb passed the 5' RACE reads through MiXCR, listing each CDR3 protein once. The sample consists of 400,000 to 550,000 distinct CDR3 sequences, 20% to 25% of them appearing once. This sample was taken from a study of identical twins. Study-level findings and limits: The study based its conclusions on cross-sectional statistical analysis and did not follow the same donors. Low generation probability was overrepresented in out-of-frame alpha sequences shared by twins.

The CDR3 sequence is 15 residues long. Trimming left V 3 bases short and J 0 bases short, with 13 bases between. Germline assignment: CDR1 SGHRS and CDR2 YFSETQ. This sample also belongs to another study, concerning T cells expressing NK-cell markers. That work adds: In 5 or 6 donors, dominant CD3+CD56+NKG2C+ clonotypes ranked among the top 10 CD8+ clonotypes.

This receptor was identified in a woman between 18 and 30 years old in good health. The specimen was CD4+ T cells sorted from blood. This chain joins TRBV5-1 and TRBJ2-7, with D perhaps TRBD1 (6 bases). CDR3 DNA: TGCGCCAGCAGCTGGACAGAATTGAGCTCCTACGAGCAGTACTTC. It translates to CASSWTELSSYEQYF.